A single sample gave rise to the 32 T cell receptor beta chains below, sequenced in a study of T-cell reconstitution after alpha-beta-depleted transplantation in children. Unique molecular identifiers were built into the TCRbeta library. In TCRdb, the PCR reads were re-called with MiXCR into one record per CDR3 protein. This table has fewer than 120,000 distinct CDR3 sequences, around 10% appearing once. The material sequenced was PBMCs from the stem cell graft donor, taken from the stem cell graft. Receptors originate from a human donor who donated a stem cell graft to a child with acute lymphoblastic leukemia.

This clonotype has ten or more counts. The CDR3: CASSSYGGLGETQYF. The CDR3 nucleotides are TGTGCCAGCAGCAGCTACGGCGGTTTGGGAGAGACCCAGTACTTC. The chain links TRBV7-2 to TRBJ2-5; D remains unclear. Germline V gene sequence: CDR1 SGHTA, CDR2 FQGNSA. Trimming cost V 5 bases and J 4 bases, with 17 bases left between them. CDR3 length equals 15 residues. Full variable domain (outside the CDR3, taken from reference TRBV7-2 and TRBJ2-5): GAGVSQSPSNKVTEKGKDVELRCDPISGHTALYWYRQSLGQGLEFLIYFQGNSAPDKSGLPSDRFSAERTGGSVSTLTIQRTQQEDSAVYLCASSSYGGLGETQYFGPGTRLLVL.

This clonotype occurred many times. The rearrangement joins TRBV12-3 or TRBV12-4 to TRBJ2-3; 11 bases align to TRBD2. V lost 3 bases to trimming and J lost 0 bases; unmatched junction nucleotides: 5. The CDR3 sequence is 17 residues long. CDR3 coding DNA: TGTGCCAGCAGTTTGAGACTAGCGGGGACGAGCACAGATACGCAGTATTTT. It codes for CASSLRLAGTSTDTQYF.

In its sample, this clonotype was seen many times. The J gene is TRBJ1-2, the V gene TRBV27; a weak D match, TRBD1 (5 bases). V was cut by 2 bases and J by 5 bases, with 15 bases left in between. The CDR3 has 15 amino acids. Germline V gives CDR1 MNHEY, CDR2 SMNVEV (reference sequence). The CDR3 region is CASSLTSARAYGYTF. CDR3 in DNA: TGTGCCAGCAGTTTAACCTCCGCCAGGGCATATGGCTACACCTTC.

Concerning this clonotype itself: Just one base apart from a much larger clone, this may be a read error. V usage is TRBV20-1 and J usage is TRBJ2-1, with 9 bases matching TRBD2. Germline CDR1 reads DFQATT; CDR2 reads SNEGSKA (reference sequence). There are 15 residues in the CDR3. The CDR3 DNA reads as TGCTGTGCCTCCCCGCTAGCGGGAACCTACAATGAGCAGTTCTTC. Protein product: CCASPLAGTYNEQFF.

There are many counts of this clonotype. The chain has TRBV5-1 and TRBJ2-1, with D possibly matching TRBD2 (5 bases). Germline-derived CDR1 and CDR2 are SGHRS and YFSETQ. The CDR3 is made up of 16 amino acids. Trimming took 4 bases from V and 0 from J, leaving 14 bases between them. CDR3 residues: CASSLDERSSYNEQFF. CDR3 bases: TGCGCCAGCAGCCTTGACGAGCGGAGCTCCTACAATGAGCAGTTCTTC.

Many counts were recorded for this clonotype. This rearrangement joins TRBV20-1 to TRBJ2-1; 10 positions agree with TRBD2. In germline, CDR1 is DFQATT, CDR2 SNEGSKA (reference sequence). V trimming: 2 bases; J trimming: 6 bases; junction bases outside the gene matches: 7. The CDR3 consists of 15 residues. CDR3 nucleotides: TGCAGTGCTAGACTGAGCGGGAGGGACTCCAATGAGCAGTTCTTC. Encoded protein: CSARLSGRDSNEQFF.

This clonotype was seen ten or more times. The chain couples TRBV9 to TRBJ1-5; D call uncertain. Trimming left V 1 base short and J 2 bases short, with 10 bases between. CDR3 length equals 15 residues. Germline CDR1 reads SGDLS; CDR2 reads YYNGEE. CDR3 sequence (DNA): TGTGCCAGCAGCGTATACCCGGAGGGCAATCAGCCCCAGCATTTT. It translates to CASSVYPEGNQPQHF.

This clonotype showed up many times. The chain is built from TRBV5-1 and TRBJ1-6; D uncertain. Germline assignment: CDR1 SGHRS and CDR2 YFSETQ. V lost 4 bases and J 7 bases, leaving 12 bases between the germline ends. The CDR3 loop spans 14 amino acids. In DNA, the CDR3 is TGCGCCAGCAGCCTGAACGGTGGAAATTCACCCCTCCACTTT. The encoded protein is CASSLNGGNSPLHF.

This clonotype was recorded many times. V gene TRBV24-1 combines with J gene TRBJ2-3; 7 bases map to TRBD2. This CDR3 is built from 16 residues. Germline trimming cut 3 bases from V and 5 bases from J; bases unmatched to any gene: 10. Germline V gene lookup returns CDR1 KGHDR and CDR2 SFDVKD. The CDR3 coding sequence is TGTGCCACCAGTGATAACGGATTCGGGGGGAAAGATACGCAGTATTTT. This codes for CATSDNGFGGKDTQYF.

This clonotype was detected many times. The chain uses TRBV27 and TRBJ1-1; D might be TRBD1 (6 bases). The ends were cut back, 1 base at V and 0 bases at J, with 12 bases in the middle. This CDR3 spans 16 amino acids. The germline V gene has CDR1 MNHEY and CDR2 SMNVEV (reference sequence). CDR3 residues: CASSLWSGHLNTEAFF. The CDR3 bases are TGTGCCAGCAGTTTATGGTCGGGACATCTGAACACTGAAGCTTTCTTT.

V gene TRBV4-2 combines with J gene TRBJ2-7; a weak D match, TRBD1 (5 bases). The CDR3 is 13 amino acids. Trimming cost V 10 bases and J 3 bases, with 16 bases left between them. Germline assignment: CDR1 LGHNA and CDR2 YNFKEQ. CDR3 protein: CAMSPDSLYEQYF. CDR3 bases: TGTGCCATGAGCCCTGACAGCCTCTACGAGCAGTACTTC.

Here the CDR3 DNA reads TGTGCCAGTAGTATCTTTACAGGGGCGAACTACGAGCAGTACTTC. This codes for CASSIFTGANYEQYF. The gene calls are TRBV19 and TRBJ2-7; 7 bases are shared with TRBD1. V was pared by 3 bases and J by 3 bases, with 8 bases of the junction left unmatched. CDR1 is LNHDA and CDR2 is SQIVND in the germline V gene (reference sequence). CDR3 length: 15 residues.

This clonotype was picked up a small number of times. J is TRBJ2-1 and V is TRBV23-1, with TRBD1 matching 9 bases. TRBV23-1 is placed among ORFs of uncertain function. CDR3 length: 17 residues. Unmatched junction bases numbered 14, after V lost 6 bases and J lost 5 bases. The CDR3, as DNA: TGCGCCAGCAGCCCCTCAAATTCGACAGGGGGGAACAATGAGCAGTTCTTC. Protein product: CASSPSNSTGGNNEQFF.

This clonotype was found many times. The chain carries TRBV5-1 and TRBJ2-2; the match to TRBD1 covers 12 bases. Germline V gives CDR1 SGHRS, CDR2 YFSETQ. CDR3 size: 17 residues. Unmatched junction bases numbered 4, after V lost 0 bases and J lost 4 bases. The CDR3 reads CASSLAGQGARTGELFF. CDR3 in DNA: TGCGCCAGCAGCTTGGCGGGACAGGGGGCGCGCACCGGGGAGCTGTTTTTT.

This chain joins TRBV6-2 or TRBV6-3 and TRBJ2-3, with D maybe TRBD2 (6 bases). CDR1 MNHEY and CDR2 SVGEGT come from the germline V gene. V dropped 8 bases and J dropped 0 bases, with 9 bases sitting between them. This CDR3 comprises 13 residues. CDR3 bases: TGTGCCAGCCGGGAGTCGAGCACAGATACGCAGTATTTT. Its translation: CASRESSTDTQYF.

This clonotype was seen more than once but under ten times. This may come from a read error, since a much larger clone is one base off. J is TRBJ2-5 and V is TRBV4-3, with TRBD1 identical over 12 bases. The CDR3 totals 18 residues. Germline assignment: CDR1 LGHNA and CDR2 YSLEER. The CDR3 DNA is TGCGTCAGCAGCCGGATCATTTCCGGGACAGGGGGCGAAGAGACCCAGTACTTC. Translation: CVSSRIISGTGGEETQYF.

This clonotype has only a few counts. The chain employs TRBV12-3 or TRBV12-4 and TRBJ2-7; D remains unclear. Deletions cut 4 bases from V and 4 bases from J, with 11 bases between. This CDR3 has 13 amino acids. CDR3 nucleotide sequence: TGTGCCAGCAGTTACCGAAACGCATACGAGCAGTACTTC. Translated, it gives CASSYRNAYEQYF.

This clonotype came up many times. The chain employs TRBV12-3 or TRBV12-4 and TRBJ2-5; tentative D call: TRBD1 (5 bases). There are 14 residues in the CDR3. Trimming left V 7 bases short and J 10 bases short, with 22 bases between. The CDR3 coding sequence is TGTGCCAGCAATACCATAGGGGCCGCCTCGATCCAGTACTTC. This codes for CASNTIGAASIQYF.

This clonotype was observed many times. The rearrangement links TRBV18 to TRBJ1-1, with TRBD1 matching 7 bases. J lost 3 bases, V lost 5 bases, and 18 bases had no gene match. CDR3 length: 18 amino acids. CDR1 and CDR2 from the germline V gene are KGHSH and LQKENI. The CDR3 here is CASSTTTPDRVGDTEAFF. In DNA form, the CDR3 reads TGTGCCAGCTCAACTACCACGCCCGACAGGGTTGGGGACACTGAAGCTTTCTTT.

At least ten counts were recorded for this clonotype. The genes are TRBV12-3 or TRBV12-4 and TRBJ1-1, with a tentative D call TRBD1 (6 bases). This CDR3 region has 14 residues. V lost 3 bases and J 0 bases, leaving 8 bases between the germline ends. CDR3 residues: CASSFYRVNTEAFF. The CDR3 nucleotides are TGTGCCAGCAGTTTCTACAGGGTGAACACTGAAGCTTTCTTT.

There are a few counts of this clonotype. The J gene is TRBJ2-4, the V gene TRBV5-6, with 8 bases identical to TRBD1. The germline V gene encodes CDR1 SGHDT and CDR2 YYEEEE. V lost 0 bases to trimming and J lost 6 bases; unmatched junction nucleotides: 11. The CDR3 is made up of 17 amino acids. This chain's CDR3 is CASSLGSGGQGINIQYF. The DNA of the CDR3 is TGTGCCAGCAGCTTGGGCAGTGGAGGACAGGGCATAAACATTCAGTACTTC.

In this sample, this clonotype turned up many times. The chain recombines TRBV12-3 or TRBV12-4 with TRBJ1-4; no reliable D call. The CDR3 is 11 residues long. V dropped 6 bases and J dropped 8 bases, with 7 bases sitting between them. This CDR3 is CASSLQEKLFF. In DNA form, the CDR3 reads TGTGCCAGCAGCCTGCAGGAAAAACTGTTTTTT.

This clonotype was picked up many times. The chain combines TRBV24-1 with TRBJ1-2, with a tentative D call TRBD1 (5 bases). V lost 4 bases, J lost 6 bases, and 20 bases lay in between. This CDR3 contains 16 residues. CDR1 is KGHDR and CDR2 is SFDVKD in the germline V gene. The CDR3 region is CATSDPPGAGKNGYTF. CDR3 nucleotide sequence: TGTGCCACCAGTGACCCTCCCGGGGCAGGGAAGAATGGCTACACCTTC.

This clonotype was recorded many times. V and J are TRBV5-1 and TRBJ1-6; D call uncertain. Germline lookup yields CDR1 SGHRS and CDR2 YFSETQ. The CDR3 is 14 residues long. V was clipped by 3 bases and J by 7 bases, with 11 bases between them. CDR3 sequence (DNA): TGCGCCAGCAGCTCCGGGAGCGGGAATTCACCCCTCCACTTT. Protein: CASSSGSGNSPLHF.

This clonotype was detected only a few times. The V and J genes are TRBV20-1 and TRBJ2-3; possible D gene TRBD1, 5 bases. Trimming removed 0 bases at V and 6 bases at J, with 13 bases between. The CDR3 length is 14 residues. From germline, CDR1 is DFQATT and CDR2 SNEGSKA (reference sequence). CDR3 sequence: CSARDLAGWDTQYF. The CDR3 DNA reads as TGCAGTGCTAGAGATTTGGCAGGGTGGGATACGCAGTATTTT.

This clonotype has a count of ten or more. The chain's CDR3 is CASSPDRHPQETQYF. CDR3 DNA: TGTGCCAGCTCACCCGACAGGCACCCACAAGAGACCCAGTACTTC. The gene calls are TRBV18 and TRBJ2-5; tentative D call: TRBD1 (6 bases). Trimming shortened V by 3 bases and J by 2 bases, and 13 bases separated the two germline ends. The CDR3 loop spans 15 amino acids. From germline, CDR1 is KGHSH and CDR2 LQKENI. The whole variable domain, filled in from reference TRBV18 and TRBJ2-5, reads NAGVMQNPRHLVRRRGQEARLRCSPMKGHSHVYWYRQLPEEGLKFMVYLQKENIIDESGMPKERFSAEFPKEGPSILRIQQVVRGDSAAYFCASSPDRHPQETQYFGPGTRLLVL.

This clonotype has a count of ten or more. The chain carries TRBV19 and TRBJ2-3; TRBD1 matches 8 bases. In germline, CDR1 is LNHDA, CDR2 SQIVND (reference sequence). The ends lost 9 bases at V and 3 bases at J; junction bases unmatched: 14. This CDR3 spans 16 amino acids. CDR3 region: CASRGQGRVVTDTQYF. The CDR3 DNA follows: TGTGCCAGCAGAGGACAGGGACGAGTTGTGACAGATACGCAGTATTTT.

The CDR3 DNA reads as TGTGCCAGCAGCTTAGTTTTTCCCTACGAGCAGTACTTC. This encodes CASSLVFPYEQYF. The chain employs TRBV7-2 and TRBJ2-7; D ambiguous. Trimming removed 1 base at V and 2 bases at J, with 6 bases between. Germline CDR1 and CDR2: SGHTA and FQGNSA. There are 13 residues in the CDR3. Based on the CDR3 plus reference TRBV7-2 and TRBJ2-7, the full variable domain is GAGVSQSPSNKVTEKGKDVELRCDPISGHTALYWYRQSLGQGLEFLIYFQGNSAPDKSGLPSDRFSAERTGGSVSTLTIQRTQQEDSAVYLCASSLVFPYEQYFGPGTRLTVT.

This clonotype was found many times. The chain uses TRBV4-3 and TRBJ2-3; TRBD1 aligns across 7 bases. The length of the CDR3 is 15 residues. V dropped 2 bases and J dropped 0; count of bases not matched to a gene: 2. The germline CDR1 and CDR2 sequences are LGHNA and YSLEER. CDR3 sequence reads: CASSQLDRSTDTQYF. The CDR3 DNA reads TGCGCCAGCAGCCAATTGGACAGGAGCACAGATACGCAGTATTTT.

This clonotype was counted a few times. This chain uses TRBV27 with TRBJ2-7; D is unresolved. The CDR3 extends over 14 amino acids. Trimming pared 3 bases from V and 2 bases from J, leaving 11 bases between. The germline V gene has CDR1 MNHEY and CDR2 SMNVEV (reference sequence). CDR3 sequence reads: CASSFNGWTYEQYF. CDR3 DNA: TGTGCCAGCAGTTTTAACGGGTGGACCTACGAGCAGTACTTC.

This clonotype was detected many times. The chain links TRBV29-1 to TRBJ2-7; D is possibly TRBD2 (5 bases). Trimming took 7 bases from V and 4 from J, leaving 14 bases between them. The CDR3 covers 12 residues. The germline CDR1 and CDR2 sequences are SQVTM and ANQGSEA. This CDR3 is CSAGETGYEQYF. In DNA, the CDR3 is TGCAGCGCCGGGGAGACCGGATACGAGCAGTACTTC.

This clonotype was seen at least ten times. The V call is TRBV6-1, the J call TRBJ1-6, with 9 nucleotides matching TRBD1. The CDR3 is 15 amino acids. The germline gives CDR1 MNHNS, CDR2 SASEGT. Losses at the gene ends were 1 base for V and 5 bases for J; bases not matched to a gene: 0. This CDR3 is CASSEGTGDNSPLHF. CDR3 DNA sequence: TGTGCCAGCAGTGAAGGGACAGGGGATAATTCACCCCTCCACTTT.